Listed below are T cell receptor beta chains from one sample, sequenced in a study of T cell responses to AZD1222 COVID-19 vaccine. This table comes from immunoSEQ multiplex PCR, and its TCRdb copy is limited to in-frame clones, with some not included. Seen here are around 160,000 clones, about 91% observed once, and the top ten hold about 1%. The starting material was peripheral blood, obtained 28 days after the second AZD1222 dose. Every receptor here comes from an adult who received the AZD1222 COVID-19 vaccine. The CDR3 runs from the conserved cysteine through the conserved F or W. Fields, in order: V gene, clone size, J gene, D gene, CDR3 DNA, CDR3 protein. A D gene is named only where the DNA matches it firmly. The listing skips clone size in some rows; elsewhere it reads once, few, many or a size class.

V gene: TRBV4-2
clone size: .
J gene: TRBJ1-5
D gene: .
CDR3 DNA: TGTGCCAGCAGCCAAGATAGAAGCGGGGGAGGTCAGCCCCAGCATTTT
CDR3 protein: CASSQDRSGGGQPQHF

V gene: TRBV18
clone size: .
J gene: TRBJ2-7
D gene: .
CDR3 DNA: TGTGCCAGCTCACCACCAAGCTCCTACGAGCAGTACTTC
CDR3 protein: CASSPPSSYEQYF

V gene: TRBV12-3/TRBV12-4
clone size: .
J gene: TRBJ1-1
D gene: .
CDR3 DNA: TGTGCCAGCAGTTTGGGAGGGAACACTGAAGCTTTCTTT
CDR3 protein: CASSLGGNTEAFF

V gene: TRBV12-3/TRBV12-4
clone size: .
J gene: TRBJ2-7
D gene: .
CDR3 DNA: TGTGCCAGCAGCCCGGACACGAGCTACGAGCAGTACTTC
CDR3 protein: CASSPDTSYEQYF

V gene: TRBV6-5
clone size: .
J gene: TRBJ1-1
D gene: .
CDR3 DNA: TGTGCCAGCCGACGAGGGGGAACGAGGGGTGAAGCTTTCTTT
CDR3 protein: CASRRGGTRGEAFF

V gene: TRBV9
clone size: .
J gene: TRBJ2-5
D gene: .
CDR3 DNA: TGTGCCAGCAGCGTAGGGTCTACCAGGGGGACCCAGTACTTC
CDR3 protein: CASSVGSTRGTQYF

V gene: TRBV30
clone size: .
J gene: TRBJ2-2
D gene: .
CDR3 DNA: TGTGCCTGGGGTCTAGCGAGGAACACCGGGGAGCTGTTTTTT
CDR3 protein: CAWGLARNTGELFF

V gene: TRBV4-1
clone size: .
J gene: TRBJ1-2
D gene: .
CDR3 DNA: TGCGCCAGCAGCCAACCCCGGGGAGGGACACTCTATGGCTACACCTTC
CDR3 protein: CASSQPRGGTLYGYTF

V gene: TRBV6-6
clone size: .
J gene: TRBJ1-2
D gene: TRBD1
CDR3 DNA: TGTGCCAGCAGTCCCCTGGCGGGGACAGCGTTGAGAAAGGGCTACACCTTC
CDR3 protein: CASSPLAGTALRKGYTF

V gene: TRBV2
clone size: .
J gene: TRBJ1-5
D gene: .
CDR3 DNA: TGTGCCAGCAGTGAGGCAGGGAGGGATCAGCCCCAGCATTTT
CDR3 protein: CASSEAGRDQPQHF

V gene: TRBV5-1
clone size: .
J gene: TRBJ1-1
D gene: .
CDR3 DNA: TGCGCCAGCAGACCCTGGTACAGGGCGGGAACTGAAGCTTTCTTT
CDR3 protein: CASRPWYRAGTEAFF

V gene: TRBV11-2
clone size: few
J gene: TRBJ2-5
D gene: .
CDR3 DNA: TGTGCCAGCAGCTTAGGCGGAGGAGAGACCCAGTACTTC
CDR3 protein: CASSLGGGETQYF

V gene: TRBV7-9
clone size: .
J gene: TRBJ2-7
D gene: TRBD1
CDR3 DNA: TGTGCCAGCAGCTTTGGACAGGGGATTGGCGAGCAGTACTTC
CDR3 protein: CASSFGQGIGEQYF

V gene: TRBV4-2
clone size: .
J gene: TRBJ1-2
D gene: TRBD1
CDR3 DNA: TGTGCCAGCAGCCAAGCCCAGGGGGCAGTAGGTGGCTACACCTTC
CDR3 protein: CASSQAQGAVGGYTF

V gene: TRBV2
clone size: .
J gene: TRBJ1-4
D gene: .
CDR3 DNA: TGTGCCAGCAGTGAAGGATCGGATGAAAAACTGTTTTTT
CDR3 protein: CASSEGSDEKLFF

V gene: TRBV3-1/TRBV3-2
clone size: .
J gene: TRBJ1-6
D gene: .
CDR3 DNA: TGTGCCAGCAGCCAAGGATCCCGCTACAGTAGCTTTTTCTCACCCCTCCACTTT
CDR3 protein: CASSQGSRYSSFFSPLHF

V gene: TRBV9
clone size: .
J gene: TRBJ1-2
D gene: .
CDR3 DNA: TGTGCCAGCAGCGTAGGGGGATGGGGGCCCAACTATGGCTACACCTTC
CDR3 protein: CASSVGGWGPNYGYTF

V gene: TRBV9
clone size: .
J gene: TRBJ1-2
D gene: .
CDR3 DNA: TGTGCCAGCAGCGGGACACCAAACTATGGCTACACCTTC
CDR3 protein: CASSGTPNYGYTF

V gene: TRBV7-9
clone size: once
J gene: TRBJ1-1
D gene: .
CDR3 DNA: TGTGCCAGCAGCTTAGGGGAGGTCGGAGGAGCTTTCTTT
CDR3 protein: CASSLGEVGGAFF

V gene: TRBV11-2
clone size: .
J gene: TRBJ1-1
D gene: .
CDR3 DNA: TGTGCCAGCAGCCCTAGACCTCAGGGTTTGAACACTGAAGCTTTCTTT
CDR3 protein: CASSPRPQGLNTEAFF

V gene: TRBV6-5
clone size: .
J gene: TRBJ1-4
D gene: TRBD1
CDR3 DNA: TGTGCCAGCAGCCGGGGGACAGGGGGGGATGAAAAACTGTTTTTT
CDR3 protein: CASSRGTGGDEKLFF

V gene: TRBV16
clone size: few
J gene: TRBJ1-1
D gene: .
CDR3 DNA: TGTGCCAGCAGCCAATCAGGGCCGAACACTGAAGCTTTCTTT
CDR3 protein: CASSQSGPNTEAFF

V gene: TRBV5-5
clone size: .
J gene: TRBJ1-4
D gene: .
CDR3 DNA: TGTGCCAGCAGCCCTTTCCCGGCAACTAATGAAAAACTGTTTTTT
CDR3 protein: CASSPFPATNEKLFF

V gene: TRBV6-1
clone size: few
J gene: TRBJ1-2
D gene: TRBD1
CDR3 DNA: TGTGCCAGCGGTGAGAGGGACAGGGGCTATGGCTACACCTTC
CDR3 protein: CASGERDRGYGYTF

V gene: TRBV11-2
clone size: .
J gene: TRBJ1-6
D gene: .
CDR3 DNA: TGTGCCAGCAGCACATTGAGAGGGACCCTCCACTTT
CDR3 protein: CASSTLRGTLHF

V gene: TRBV13
clone size: .
J gene: TRBJ2-7
D gene: TRBD1
CDR3 DNA: TGTGCCAGCAGCCCGTTGGACAGGGGCCACGAGCAGTACTTC
CDR3 protein: CASSPLDRGHEQYF

V gene: TRBV5-4
clone size: .
J gene: TRBJ2-1
D gene: .
CDR3 DNA: TGTGCCAGCAGCTTGCCGAGCTCCTACAATGAGCAGTTCTTC
CDR3 protein: CASSLPSSYNEQFF

V gene: TRBV6-5
clone size: .
J gene: TRBJ2-2
D gene: .
CDR3 DNA: TGTGCCAGCAGCAGAGGACGGTCGAACACCGGGGAGCTGTTTTTT
CDR3 protein: CASSRGRSNTGELFF

V gene: TRBV6-4
clone size: .
J gene: TRBJ2-2
D gene: .
CDR3 DNA: TGTGCCAGCAGTGACAGGGCAACCGGGGAGCTGTTTTTT
CDR3 protein: CASSDRATGELFF

V gene: TRBV3-1/TRBV3-2
clone size: .
J gene: TRBJ2-1
D gene: .
CDR3 DNA: TGTGCCAGCAGCTCTCGGAGGGTAGGCAATGAGCAGTTCTTC
CDR3 protein: CASSSRRVGNEQFF

V gene: TRBV11-2
clone size: .
J gene: TRBJ1-2
D gene: .
CDR3 DNA: TGTGCCAGCAGCCTCCGGAGGACAGATGGCTACACCTTC
CDR3 protein: CASSLRRTDGYTF

V gene: TRBV18
clone size: .
J gene: TRBJ2-3
D gene: TRBD1
CDR3 DNA: TGTGCCAGCTCATCAGAACACCCTGACTACAGGGGCCCACTACGCACAGATACGCAGTATTTT
CDR3 protein: CASSSEHPDYRGPLRTDTQYF

V gene: TRBV6-6
clone size: .
J gene: TRBJ2-7
D gene: .
CDR3 DNA: TGTGCCAGCAGTCACGAAGCCTCCGGGACACACTCCTCCTACGAGCAGTACTTC
CDR3 protein: CASSHEASGTHSSYEQYF

V gene: TRBV30
clone size: .
J gene: TRBJ1-6
D gene: .
CDR3 DNA: TGTGCCTGGAGGAAAGTGGGCCAGACAAGATTTCCCCTCCACTTT
CDR3 protein: CAWRKVGQTRFPLHF

V gene: TRBV5-1
clone size: .
J gene: TRBJ2-1
D gene: .
CDR3 DNA: TGCGCCAGCAGCTTGGATGACAACTACAATGAGCAGTTCTTC
CDR3 protein: CASSLDDNYNEQFF

V gene: TRBV3-1/TRBV3-2
clone size: .
J gene: TRBJ1-4
D gene: .
CDR3 DNA: TGTGCCAGCAGCCAAGTTCGATGGGCTGATGAAAAACTGTTTTTT
CDR3 protein: CASSQVRWADEKLFF

V gene: TRBV18
clone size: .
J gene: TRBJ1-1
D gene: TRBD1
CDR3 DNA: TGTGCCAGCTCACCCCGGGACAGGGGAGGCACTGAAGCTTTCTTT
CDR3 protein: CASSPRDRGGTEAFF

V gene: TRBV19
clone size: .
J gene: TRBJ1-1
D gene: .
CDR3 DNA: TGTGCCAGTGGGGGGTTCACTGAAGCTTTCTTT
CDR3 protein: CASGGFTEAFF

V gene: TRBV4-1
clone size: .
J gene: TRBJ2-3
D gene: .
CDR3 DNA: TGCGCCAGCAGCCAAGCACCCTGGCTTAAGAGCACAGATACGCAGTATTTT
CDR3 protein: CASSQAPWLKSTDTQYF

V gene: TRBV13
clone size: .
J gene: TRBJ2-3
D gene: .
CDR3 DNA: TGTGCCAGCAGCTTTCGCCTGCACAGCACAGATACGCAGTATTTT
CDR3 protein: CASSFRLHSTDTQYF

V gene: TRBV15
clone size: once
J gene: TRBJ2-5
D gene: .
CDR3 DNA: TGTGCCACCAGCAAGGAGACAGGAGGTGGGGAGACCCAGTACTTC
CDR3 protein: CATSKETGGGETQYF

V gene: TRBV5-1
clone size: .
J gene: TRBJ1-2
D gene: .
CDR3 DNA: TGCGCCAGCAGCTTAAGGGACGACTATGGCTACACCTTC
CDR3 protein: CASSLRDDYGYTF

V gene: TRBV4-1
clone size: once
J gene: TRBJ2-2
D gene: TRBD2
CDR3 DNA: TGCGCCAGCAGCCAAGTTCCGGGACTACACACCGGGGAGCTGTTTTTT
CDR3 protein: CASSQVPGLHTGELFF

V gene: TRBV10-2
clone size: .
J gene: TRBJ2-7
D gene: .
CDR3 DNA: TGCGCCAGCAGGCGGGGGACAGTGGCCCACGAGCAGTACTTC
CDR3 protein: CASRRGTVAHEQYF

V gene: TRBV6-5
clone size: .
J gene: TRBJ2-7
D gene: TRBD1
CDR3 DNA: TGTGCCAGCACCCGGACAGGGGGAAGGAGCGAGCAGTACTTC
CDR3 protein: CASTRTGGRSEQYF

V gene: TRBV10-3
clone size: .
J gene: TRBJ2-1
D gene: TRBD1
CDR3 DNA: TGTGCCATCAGTAAGCGACAGGGTGACAATGAGCAGTTCTTC
CDR3 protein: CAISKRQGDNEQFF

V gene: TRBV12-3/TRBV12-4
clone size: few
J gene: TRBJ1-4
D gene: .
CDR3 DNA: TGTGCCAGCAGTTTGACAAATGAAAAACTGTTTTTT
CDR3 protein: CASSLTNEKLFF

V gene: TRBV11-2
clone size: .
J gene: TRBJ1-5
D gene: TRBD1
CDR3 DNA: TGTGCCAGCAGTCTTCAGGGGGCAGATCAGCCCCAGCATTTT
CDR3 protein: CASSLQGADQPQHF

V gene: TRBV7-9
clone size: few
J gene: TRBJ1-6
D gene: .
CDR3 DNA: TGTGCCAGCAGCCGCCTCGGGGGCCGGAGTTATAATTCACCCCTCCACTTT
CDR3 protein: CASSRLGGRSYNSPLHF

V gene: TRBV20-1
clone size: .
J gene: TRBJ2-5
D gene: .
CDR3 DNA: TGCAGTCTAGCTCTCGTAGAGACCCAGTACTTC
CDR3 protein: CSLALVETQYF

V gene: TRBV7-2
clone size: .
J gene: TRBJ1-4
D gene: TRBD1
CDR3 DNA: TGTGCCAGCAGCGCGACTCCGGGACAGATTAATGAAAAACTGTTTTTT
CDR3 protein: CASSATPGQINEKLFF